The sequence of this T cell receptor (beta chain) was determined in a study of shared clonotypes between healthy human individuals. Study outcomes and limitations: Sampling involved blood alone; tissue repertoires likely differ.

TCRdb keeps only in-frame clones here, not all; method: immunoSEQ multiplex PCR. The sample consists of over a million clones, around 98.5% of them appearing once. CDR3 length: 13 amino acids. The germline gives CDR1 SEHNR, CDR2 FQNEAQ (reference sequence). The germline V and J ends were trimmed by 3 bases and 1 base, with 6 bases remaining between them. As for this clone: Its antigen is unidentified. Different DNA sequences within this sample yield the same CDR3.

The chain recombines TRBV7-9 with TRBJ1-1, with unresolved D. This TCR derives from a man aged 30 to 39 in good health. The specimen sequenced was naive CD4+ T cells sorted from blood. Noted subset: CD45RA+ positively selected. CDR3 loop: CASSFPRNTEAFF. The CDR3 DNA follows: TGTGCCAGCAGCTTTCCACGGAACACTGAAGCTTTCTTT.